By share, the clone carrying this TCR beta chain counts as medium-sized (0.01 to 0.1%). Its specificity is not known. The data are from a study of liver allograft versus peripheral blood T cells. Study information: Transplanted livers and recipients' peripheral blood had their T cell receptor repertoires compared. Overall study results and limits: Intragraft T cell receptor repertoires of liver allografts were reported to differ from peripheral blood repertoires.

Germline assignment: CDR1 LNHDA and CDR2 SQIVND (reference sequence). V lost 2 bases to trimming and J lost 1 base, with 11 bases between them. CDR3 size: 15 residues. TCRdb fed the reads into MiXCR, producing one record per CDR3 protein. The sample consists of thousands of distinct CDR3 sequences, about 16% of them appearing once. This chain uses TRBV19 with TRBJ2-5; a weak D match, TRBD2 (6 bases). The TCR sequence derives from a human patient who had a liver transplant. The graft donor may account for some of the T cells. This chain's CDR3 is CASSILYGGQETQYF. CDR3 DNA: TGTGCCAGTAGTATACTCTACGGGGGCCAAGAGACCCAGTACTTC.